This TCR beta chain was sequenced for a study of T cells in localized non-small cell lung cancer. General study points: The appearance of a median approximately 57 of the top 100 tumor clones was seen in adjacent lung. Uninvolved adjacent lung showed higher T cell clonality than tumor.

Using immunoSEQ multiplex PCR, the repertoire was profiled, and TCRdb retains in-frame clones only, with some absent. Of several thousand clones in the sample, 25% to 35% were seen once. This CDR3 spans 15 amino acids. Germline CDR1 and CDR2: SGDLS and YYNGEE. The germline V and J ends were trimmed by 1 base and 6 bases, with 17 bases remaining between them. In its sample, this clone was seen a few times. Its antigen is not identified. The sample in question was lung tumor tissue, obtained before any cancer treatment. The J gene is TRBJ2-7, the V gene TRBV9; possible D gene TRBD1, 6 bases. The TCR sequence derives from a female donor aged 60 or older with stage I lung adenocarcinoma. DNA of the CDR3: TGTGCCAGCAGCGTACTTGGGAGCGGACAGACCGAGCAGTACTTC. As protein: CASSVLGSGQTEQYF.